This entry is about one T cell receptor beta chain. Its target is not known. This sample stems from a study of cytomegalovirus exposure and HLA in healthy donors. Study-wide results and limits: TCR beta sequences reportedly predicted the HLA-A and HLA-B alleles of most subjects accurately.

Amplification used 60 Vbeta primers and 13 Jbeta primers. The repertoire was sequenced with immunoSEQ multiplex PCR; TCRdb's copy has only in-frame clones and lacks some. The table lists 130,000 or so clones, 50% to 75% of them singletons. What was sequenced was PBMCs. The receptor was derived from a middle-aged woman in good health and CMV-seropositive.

The CDR3 DNA reads as TGTGCCAGTAGTTCGGGGGGGGGCACAGATACGCAGTATTTT. Its translation: CASSSGGGTDTQYF. The chain recombines TRBV19 with TRBJ2-3, with TRBD2 matching over 8 bases. With V trimmed by 5 bases and J by 1 base, 2 bases remained unmatched. CDR3 size: 14 residues. Looked up from germline, CDR1 is LNHDA and CDR2 is SQIVND (reference sequence).